This TCR beta chain appears in the sequencing data of a study of shared clonotypes between healthy human individuals (dated by TCRdb to about 2020). Study-level background: Three men and a couple of women, aged 18 to 49 years, made up the cohort. Blood TCR repertoires of a handful of healthy adults were deeply sequenced to estimate repertoire size and the extent of clonotype sharing between individuals. For each donor, three plates each were used for CD4 naive and CD4 memory, two plates were used for CD8 naive, and one plate was used for CD8 memory. To increase sequencing depth and limit assay-specific biases, TCR repertoire library preparation and sequencing were carried out by different laboratories using diverse techniques. Between about 0.9 and 10 billion PBMCs per donor were obtained by leukapheresis. On the study overall, not on this receptor specifically: The small number of donors limited the genetic and exposure-history diversity represented. Across a handful of donors, approximately 5% of naive CD4, around 3.5% of naive CD8, 2.3% of memory CD4, and roughly 0.4% of memory CD8 clonotypes were shared. Sampling was limited to blood, and TCR repertoires in tissue likely differ from TCR repertoires in blood. Higher generation probabilities were observed for clonotypes shared by all four sorted-subset donors than for non-shared clonotypes. Naive subsets generally had larger estimated clonotype richness than memory subsets did. Pairwise subsampling indicated that sequencing depth was expected to affect the degree of clonotype sharing among donors. Rarefaction of sorted-subset datasets indicated incomplete sequencing despite the large sequencing depth.

Taken from the germline V gene, the CDR1 and CDR2 loops are SNHLY and FYNNEI. Counted from cysteine to phenylalanine, this CDR3 has 13 amino acids. Left in the record is the CDR3 DNA by itself, 39 bases read in frame from the first base. V ends up 3 bases short and J 6 bases short, with an unmatched junction base count of 3. CD8 naive samples were CD45RO-negative cells positively selected for CCR7, giving a CD45RA+CCR7+ population that excluded TemRA cells. Healthy HIV-negative adults with no recently reported acute infections or vaccinations were included as donors. All donors were Caucasian adults living in Nashville, Tennessee, USA. After blood collection by leukapheresis, PBMCs were isolated using Ficoll-Histopaque density gradient centrifugation and then cryopreserved in the vapor phase of liquid nitrogen. Analytical flow cytometry was used to check the purity and quantity of each magnetically sorted T cell population. Genomic DNA was isolated from every sorted fraction and measured by UV absorbance on a Nanodrop 2000c.

In regard to this clone: The clone's antigen remains unknown. Base qualities are missing; no much larger clone stands one base away.

Using the deep immunoSEQ assay, multiplex PCR amplified TCR CDR3 regions from genomic DNA. Genomic DNA extracted from each cell subset was distributed evenly over all wells of several immunoSEQ 96-well plates, and each plate served as one replicate. For sorted subsets, each replicate PCR was loaded with roughly 200 ng genomic DNA, equivalent to 30,000 to 35,000 T cell genomes. Purified libraries were measured with a Qubit 3.0 fluorometer, size-checked on a Bioanalyzer 2100, and measured again with the KAPA Library Quantification kit. Every immunoSEQ 96-well plate was sequenced on a dedicated single-read 150-cycle Illumina NextSeq 550 flow cell. The paper's processing steps were these. Because the immunoSEQ output included only junctional sequences and no quality scores, the filtering could not be the same as the filtering used for full-length reads. Sequences were annotated with PyIR, a Python wrapper for IgBLAST v1.9, and V/J genes and CDR3 were assigned using IMGT germline references. Reads with weak V/J assignments (E-value above 1e-6), missing CDR3, stop codons, out-of-frame junctions, or ambiguous translated residues were removed. A V3J clonotype was defined by an identical inferred V gene, J gene, and CDR3 amino acid sequence. Percentage overlap between repertoires was calculated by dividing the number of shared unique clonotypes by the size of the smaller repertoire. Richness of each repertoire was evaluated using RTK rarefaction, the Chao1 estimator, and Recon v2.1 estimates of unobserved clonotypes. For all TCRbeta clonotypes obtained by the gDNA method from several donors, generation probabilities were computed with OLGA. The table was pulled from immuneACCESS by TCRdb, which kept in-frame rearrangements only. Such tables lose some clones; where checked, under half of the loss comes from unresolved V genes, and the rest has no known cause. V, J and clone size derive from that table, while D and trimming were established from the DNA sequence. The sample has about 2 million clones on record, about 95% of them singletons. The ten largest clones add up to about 1.1% of the sample.

The sample taken for sequencing was naive CD8+ T cells sorted from blood. Read against the paper, the sample's cell subset or site label means: CD45RA+CCR7+. This receptor was obtained from a man in his late teens or twenties in good health. In this chain, TRBV2 is recombined with TRBJ2-3; TRBD1 fits 7 bases in the junction. The DNA reads TGTGCCAGCAGTGATGAAGGGGGCGATACGCAGTATTTT. Translated, it reads CASSDEGGDTQYF.